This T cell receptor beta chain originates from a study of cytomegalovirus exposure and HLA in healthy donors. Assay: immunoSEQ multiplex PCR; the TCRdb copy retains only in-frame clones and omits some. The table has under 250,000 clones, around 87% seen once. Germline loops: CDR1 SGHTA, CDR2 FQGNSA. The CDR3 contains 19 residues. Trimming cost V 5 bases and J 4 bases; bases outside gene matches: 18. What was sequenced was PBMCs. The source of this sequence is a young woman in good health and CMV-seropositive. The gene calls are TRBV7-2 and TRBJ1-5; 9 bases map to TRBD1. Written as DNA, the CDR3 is TGTGCCAGCAGCCCAGATACTTACCGGGACAGGGACGGAAATCAGCCCCAGCATTTT. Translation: CASSPDTYRDRDGNQPQHF.